A selection of T cell receptor beta chains follows, all from one sample in a study of blood T cell repertoires in COVID-19. Produced via immunoSEQ multiplex PCR; TCRdb's table is partial and in-frame only. The repertoire has 90,000 or so clones, about 84% of them found once; the top ten carry around 7.3%. Source material: peripheral blood. Receptors were obtained from a man in his fifties or sixties with active COVID-19. Both conserved end residues are part of each CDR3. The D gene is left open where the match is weak. Clone size is shown for a subset of rows, as once, few, many or a class of expanded clone.

CDR3 length: 14; D gene: TRBD1; clone size: NA; J gene: TRBJ1-5; V gene: TRBV2; CDR3 DNA: TGTGCCAGCAAGGGTACGACAGGGGGCGCGCCCCAGCATTTT; CDR3 protein: CASKGTTGGAPQHF
CDR3 length: 12; D gene: TRBD1; clone size: NA; J gene: TRBJ1-1; V gene: TRBV9; CDR3 DNA: TGTGCCAGCAGGCACCCCGGGACAGAGACTTTCTTT; CDR3 protein: CASRHPGTETFF
CDR3 length: 15; D gene: NA; clone size: NA; J gene: TRBJ2-7; V gene: TRBV6-2/TRBV6-3; CDR3 DNA: TGTGCCAGCACCCCCTTCGGGGGAGCAAACTACGAGCAGTACTTC; CDR3 protein: CASTPFGGANYEQYF
CDR3 length: 13; D gene: NA; clone size: NA; J gene: TRBJ2-7; V gene: TRBV24-1; CDR3 DNA: TGTGCCACCAGTGGGAGCAACTCCTACGAGCAGTACTTC; CDR3 protein: CATSGSNSYEQYF
CDR3 length: 16; D gene: TRBD2; clone size: NA; J gene: TRBJ2-3; V gene: TRBV4-3; CDR3 DNA: TGCGCCAGCAGCCAAGTAGCGGGAGGGCCCACAGATACGCAGTATTTT; CDR3 protein: CASSQVAGGPTDTQYF
CDR3 length: 12; D gene: NA; clone size: medium-sized; J gene: TRBJ1-2; V gene: TRBV28; CDR3 DNA: TGTGCCAGCAGTCAAGGGGCCTATGGCTACACCTTC; CDR3 protein: CASSQGAYGYTF
CDR3 length: 16; D gene: NA; clone size: NA; J gene: TRBJ1-2; V gene: TRBV7-3; CDR3 DNA: TGTGCCAGCAGCTTAACGGGAGTACAGGAACAGGGAGGCTACACCTTC; CDR3 protein: CASSLTGVQEQGGYTF
CDR3 length: 16; D gene: TRBD1; clone size: NA; J gene: TRBJ2-5; V gene: TRBV24-1; CDR3 DNA: TGTGCCACCAGTGATGGAGAGGTGGGGACAGCCGGGACCCAGTACTTC; CDR3 protein: CATSDGEVGTAGTQYF
CDR3 length: 16; D gene: TRBD1; clone size: NA; J gene: TRBJ1-4; V gene: TRBV9; CDR3 DNA: TGTGCCAGCAGCGTAGGGGGACAGGGAAGTAATGAAAAACTGTTTTTT; CDR3 protein: CASSVGGQGSNEKLFF
CDR3 length: 17; D gene: TRBD2; clone size: NA; J gene: TRBJ2-3; V gene: TRBV9; CDR3 DNA: TGTGCCAGCAGCCCAGGTAGACTAGCGGGGACCACAGATACGCAGTATTTT; CDR3 protein: CASSPGRLAGTTDTQYF
CDR3 length: 13; D gene: NA; clone size: few; J gene: TRBJ2-7; V gene: TRBV29-1; CDR3 DNA: TGCAGCGTTGAAACTCCGGGGAACTACGAGCAGTACTTC; CDR3 protein: CSVETPGNYEQYF
CDR3 length: 13; D gene: NA; clone size: NA; J gene: TRBJ2-3; V gene: TRBV29-1; CDR3 DNA: TGCAGCGGTCGTGGAGTGGGTGTAGATACGCAGTATTTT; CDR3 protein: CSGRGVGVDTQYF
CDR3 length: 15; D gene: NA; clone size: NA; J gene: TRBJ2-7; V gene: TRBV25-1; CDR3 DNA: TGTGCCAGCAGTGAAGGGGGGGCCGATCAATACGAGCAGTACTTC; CDR3 protein: CASSEGGADQYEQYF
CDR3 length: 17; D gene: TRBD1; clone size: NA; J gene: TRBJ1-2; V gene: TRBV7-3; CDR3 DNA: TGTGCCAGCGGCCCCGGGGACAGGGGGCTATCTAACTATGGCTACACCTTC; CDR3 protein: CASGPGDRGLSNYGYTF
CDR3 length: 17; D gene: TRBD2; clone size: once; J gene: TRBJ2-5; V gene: TRBV24-1; CDR3 DNA: TGTGCCACCAGTGATTTCGGAACTAGCGGTAATCGGGAGACCCAGTACTTC; CDR3 protein: CATSDFGTSGNRETQYF
CDR3 length: 19; D gene: TRBD2; clone size: once; J gene: TRBJ2-2; V gene: TRBV7-9; CDR3 DNA: TGTGCCAGCAGCTTTGAGGGCATGCCGAGCGGGAGTTGGACCGGGGAGCTGTTTTTT; CDR3 protein: CASSFEGMPSGSWTGELFF
CDR3 length: 14; D gene: NA; clone size: NA; J gene: TRBJ1-6; V gene: TRBV7-2; CDR3 DNA: TGTGCCAGCAGCGCCGACAGGTTCCCGGCACCCCTCCACTTT; CDR3 protein: CASSADRFPAPLHF
CDR3 length: 14; D gene: TRBD1; clone size: NA; J gene: TRBJ1-1; V gene: TRBV4-3; CDR3 DNA: TGCGCCAGCAGCCGGAGGACAGGGCGGACTGAAGCTTTCTTT; CDR3 protein: CASSRRTGRTEAFF
CDR3 length: 15; D gene: TRBD1; clone size: NA; J gene: TRBJ1-5; V gene: TRBV7-9; CDR3 DNA: TGTGCCAGCAGCTGGACAGGGGAAGGCAATCAGCCCCAGCATTTT; CDR3 protein: CASSWTGEGNQPQHF
CDR3 length: 14; D gene: NA; clone size: once; J gene: TRBJ2-1; V gene: TRBV27; CDR3 DNA: TGTGCCAGCAGCGTGACTAGTCCGCCCAATGAGCAGTTCTTC; CDR3 protein: CASSVTSPPNEQFF
CDR3 length: 16; D gene: NA; clone size: once; J gene: TRBJ2-7; V gene: TRBV6-2/TRBV6-3; CDR3 DNA: TGTGCCAGCAGTTACTCGATAGTAGATCGGTCCTACGAGCAGTACTTC; CDR3 protein: CASSYSIVDRSYEQYF
CDR3 length: 14; D gene: TRBD2; clone size: NA; J gene: TRBJ2-5; V gene: TRBV30; CDR3 DNA: TGTGCCTGGAGTGGTCGGGGGGGTCTAGAGACCCAGTACTTC; CDR3 protein: CAWSGRGGLETQYF
CDR3 length: 17; D gene: NA; clone size: NA; J gene: TRBJ1-1; V gene: TRBV18; CDR3 DNA: TGTGCCAGCTCAGGCTACGGCGGGACGGGGATGAACACTGAAGCTTTCTTT; CDR3 protein: CASSGYGGTGMNTEAFF
CDR3 length: 12; D gene: NA; clone size: NA; J gene: TRBJ1-4; V gene: TRBV6-5; CDR3 DNA: TGTGCCAGCGGGCAACGTCGAGAAAAACTGTTTTTT; CDR3 protein: CASGQRREKLFF
CDR3 length: 15; D gene: NA; clone size: NA; J gene: TRBJ2-6; V gene: TRBV24-1; CDR3 DNA: TGTGCCACCAGTTCTGGGGGCGCGGGGGCCAACGTCCTGACTTTC; CDR3 protein: CATSSGGAGANVLTF
CDR3 length: 14; D gene: TRBD1; clone size: NA; J gene: TRBJ2-1; V gene: TRBV28; CDR3 DNA: TGTGCCAGCAGTTTGGGGGGACAGGGAGGTGAGCAGTTCTTC; CDR3 protein: CASSLGGQGGEQFF
CDR3 length: 13; D gene: TRBD1; clone size: NA; J gene: TRBJ1-2; V gene: TRBV6-6; CDR3 DNA: TGTGCCAGCAGTAAGGGACAGGGACGTGGCTACACCTTC; CDR3 protein: CASSKGQGRGYTF
CDR3 length: 14; D gene: NA; clone size: NA; J gene: TRBJ2-2; V gene: TRBV9; CDR3 DNA: TGTGCCAGCAGCGGGGCTGTTAACACCGGGGAGCTGTTTTTT; CDR3 protein: CASSGAVNTGELFF
CDR3 length: 13; D gene: NA; clone size: NA; J gene: TRBJ2-5; V gene: TRBV5-6; CDR3 DNA: TGTGCCAGCAGCTCGGGATTAGAAGAGACCCAGTACTTC; CDR3 protein: CASSSGLEETQYF
CDR3 length: 13; D gene: NA; clone size: once; J gene: TRBJ1-1; V gene: TRBV6-5; CDR3 DNA: TGTGCCAGCAGTTACTCGACCGGGATTGAAGCTTTCTTT; CDR3 protein: CASSYSTGIEAFF
CDR3 length: 12; D gene: NA; clone size: NA; J gene: TRBJ1-2; V gene: TRBV28; CDR3 DNA: TGTGCCAGCAGTTACCAGGGTGAAGGCTACACCTTC; CDR3 protein: CASSYQGEGYTF
CDR3 length: 16; D gene: NA; clone size: NA; J gene: TRBJ1-4; V gene: TRBV5-1; CDR3 DNA: TGCGCCAGCAGCTTGGTTGTAGCGGGGGGCCGCGAAAAACTGTTTTTT; CDR3 protein: CASSLVVAGGREKLFF
CDR3 length: 14; D gene: TRBD1; clone size: few; J gene: TRBJ1-2; V gene: TRBV3-1/TRBV3-2; CDR3 DNA: TGTGCCAGCAGCCAAGCGACAGGGAACTATGGCTACACCTTC; CDR3 protein: CASSQATGNYGYTF
CDR3 length: 14; D gene: TRBD1; clone size: NA; J gene: TRBJ2-2; V gene: TRBV3-1/TRBV3-2; CDR3 DNA: TGTGCCAGCAGCCGTGGACAGGGCACCGGGGAGCTGTTTTTT; CDR3 protein: CASSRGQGTGELFF
CDR3 length: 16; D gene: TRBD1; clone size: NA; J gene: TRBJ1-1; V gene: TRBV5-1; CDR3 DNA: TGCGCCAGCAGCTTGGCCGGGACAGCCATGAACACTGAAGCTTTCTTT; CDR3 protein: CASSLAGTAMNTEAFF
CDR3 length: 15; D gene: TRBD1; clone size: few; J gene: TRBJ1-5; V gene: TRBV27; CDR3 DNA: TGTGCCAGCAGGCCGGGACAGATTGGGAATCAGCCCCAGCATTTT; CDR3 protein: CASRPGQIGNQPQHF
CDR3 length: 16; D gene: TRBD2; clone size: NA; J gene: TRBJ2-1; V gene: TRBV7-7; CDR3 DNA: TGTGCTAGCAGCTTAAGGGCTAGCGGGGGGTACAATGAGCAGTTCTTC; CDR3 protein: CASSLRASGGYNEQFF
CDR3 length: 18; D gene: TRBD2; clone size: NA; J gene: TRBJ2-1; V gene: TRBV4-1; CDR3 DNA: TGCGCCAGCAGCCCGTTCTCTCCGGGACTAGCGGTTAACAATGAGCAGTTCTTC; CDR3 protein: CASSPFSPGLAVNNEQFF
CDR3 length: 15; D gene: TRBD2; clone size: NA; J gene: TRBJ2-3; V gene: TRBV10-3; CDR3 DNA: TGTGCCATCAGTGCTCTAGCGGGCGGCACAGATACGCAGTATTTT; CDR3 protein: CAISALAGGTDTQYF
CDR3 length: 14; D gene: NA; clone size: NA; J gene: TRBJ2-3; V gene: TRBV28; CDR3 DNA: TGTGCCAGCAGTCCGCCGGGGGTCACAGATACGCAGTATTTT; CDR3 protein: CASSPPGVTDTQYF
CDR3 length: 16; D gene: TRBD2; clone size: NA; J gene: TRBJ2-2; V gene: TRBV30; CDR3 DNA: TGTGCCTGGAGTGGGGTAGCGGGGGCGAACACCGGGGAGCTGTTTTTT; CDR3 protein: CAWSGVAGANTGELFF
CDR3 length: 16; D gene: TRBD1; clone size: NA; J gene: TRBJ2-6; V gene: TRBV7-9; CDR3 DNA: TGTGCCAGCCCCGGGACAGCCAACTCTGGGGCCAACGTCCTGACTTTC; CDR3 protein: CASPGTANSGANVLTF
CDR3 length: 15; D gene: TRBD1; clone size: NA; J gene: TRBJ2-7; V gene: TRBV4-3; CDR3 DNA: TGCGCCAGCAGCCGGGGACAGGGGAGTTCCTACGAGCAGTACTTC; CDR3 protein: CASSRGQGSSYEQYF
CDR3 length: 14; D gene: NA; clone size: few; J gene: TRBJ2-5; V gene: TRBV6-5; CDR3 DNA: TGTGCCAGCAGTACCCGCGAGGGGGTAGAGACCCAGTACTTC; CDR3 protein: CASSTREGVETQYF
CDR3 length: 15; D gene: NA; clone size: NA; J gene: TRBJ1-1; V gene: TRBV19; CDR3 DNA: TGTGCCAGTACCCGAGGCGGCACCCTGAACACTGAAGCTTTCTTT; CDR3 protein: CASTRGGTLNTEAFF
CDR3 length: 15; D gene: TRBD2; clone size: NA; J gene: TRBJ2-3; V gene: TRBV4-2; CDR3 DNA: TGTGCCAGCAGCCAAGAGCTAGCGGGGGGGCTGGAGCAGTATTTT; CDR3 protein: CASSQELAGGLEQYF
CDR3 length: 13; D gene: TRBD2; clone size: NA; J gene: TRBJ2-1; V gene: TRBV6-5; CDR3 DNA: TGTGCCAGCAATCCGACTAGCGAGAATGAGCAGTTCTTC; CDR3 protein: CASNPTSENEQFF
CDR3 length: 14; D gene: NA; clone size: NA; J gene: TRBJ1-4; V gene: TRBV6-5; CDR3 DNA: TGTGCCAGCAGTTTCCAGGGTGGTGGTGAAAAACTGTTTTTT; CDR3 protein: CASSFQGGGEKLFF
CDR3 length: 15; D gene: NA; clone size: NA; J gene: TRBJ2-2; V gene: TRBV6-2/TRBV6-3; CDR3 DNA: TGTGCCAGCAGTTATGGAGAAAGCTCCACCGGGGAGCTGTTTTTT; CDR3 protein: CASSYGESSTGELFF
CDR3 length: 14; D gene: NA; clone size: NA; J gene: TRBJ2-2; V gene: TRBV7-3; CDR3 DNA: TGTGCCAGCAGCGAAAAGGGGCTCACCGGGGAGCTGTTTTTT; CDR3 protein: CASSEKGLTGELFF
CDR3 length: 15; D gene: TRBD1; clone size: NA; J gene: TRBJ1-6; V gene: TRBV6-2/TRBV6-3; CDR3 DNA: TGTGCCAGCAGTTATATGAACAGGGGTAATTCACCCCTCCACTTT; CDR3 protein: CASSYMNRGNSPLHF